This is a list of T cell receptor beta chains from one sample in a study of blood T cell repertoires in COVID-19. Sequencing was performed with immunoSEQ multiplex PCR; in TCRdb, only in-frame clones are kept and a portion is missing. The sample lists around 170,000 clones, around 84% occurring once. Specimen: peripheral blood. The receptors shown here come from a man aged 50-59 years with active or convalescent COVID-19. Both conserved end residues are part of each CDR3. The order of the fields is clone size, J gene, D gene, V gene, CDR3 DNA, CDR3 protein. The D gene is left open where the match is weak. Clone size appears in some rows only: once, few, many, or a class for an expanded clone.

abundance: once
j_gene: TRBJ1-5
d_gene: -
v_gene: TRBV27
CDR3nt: TGTGCCAGCAGTTCCCTGGGGGGTATAAGCAATCAGCCCCAGCATTTT
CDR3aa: CASSSLGGISNQPQHF

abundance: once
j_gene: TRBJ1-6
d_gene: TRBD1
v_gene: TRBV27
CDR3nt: TGTGCCAGCAGTCGGACAGGGGATTTCTTTCCACCCCTCCACTTT
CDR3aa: CASSRTGDFFPPLHF

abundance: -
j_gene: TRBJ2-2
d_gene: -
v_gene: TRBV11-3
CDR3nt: TGTGCCAGCAGCTTAAGCAGGGCAGGAACCGGGGAGCTGTTTTTT
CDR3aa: CASSLSRAGTGELFF

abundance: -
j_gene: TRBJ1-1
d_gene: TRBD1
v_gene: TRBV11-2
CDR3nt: TGTGCCAGCAGCCCGGTGGCAGGGGGAACGAACACTGAAGCTTTCTTT
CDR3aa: CASSPVAGGTNTEAFF

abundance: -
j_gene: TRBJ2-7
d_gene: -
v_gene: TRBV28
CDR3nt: TGTGCCAGCACCCGATCCGGTACCTACGAGCAGTACTTC
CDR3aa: CASTRSGTYEQYF

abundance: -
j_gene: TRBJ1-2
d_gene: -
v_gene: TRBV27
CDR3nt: TGTGCCAGCAGTGGAGGGAAACTCAATGGCTACACCTTC
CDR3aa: CASSGGKLNGYTF

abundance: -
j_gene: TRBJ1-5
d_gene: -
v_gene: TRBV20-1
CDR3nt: TGCAGTGCTAGTTCAGGGTTCGGATTGGGGAATCAGCCCCAGCATTTT
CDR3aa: CSASSGFGLGNQPQHF

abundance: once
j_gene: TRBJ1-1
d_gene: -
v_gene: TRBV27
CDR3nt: TGTGCCAGCAGTCCGTTTAAATACACTGAAGCTTTCTTT
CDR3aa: CASSPFKYTEAFF

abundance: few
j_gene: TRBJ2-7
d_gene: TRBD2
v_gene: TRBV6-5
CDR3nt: TGTGCCAGCAGCCCCGGGGGAGCGGGAGGGCTCGAGCAGTACTTC
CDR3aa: CASSPGGAGGLEQYF

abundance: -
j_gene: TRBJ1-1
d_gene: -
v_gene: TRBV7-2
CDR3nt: TGTGCCAGCAGCTCAGGGGTCAGGATCATGAACACTGAAGCTTTCTTT
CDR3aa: CASSSGVRIMNTEAFF

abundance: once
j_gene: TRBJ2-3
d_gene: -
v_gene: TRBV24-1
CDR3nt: TGTGCCACCAGTGATTTACCCCTGACTAGCACAGATACGCAGTATTTT
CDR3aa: CATSDLPLTSTDTQYF

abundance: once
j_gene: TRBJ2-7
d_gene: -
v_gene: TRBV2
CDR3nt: TGTGCCAGCAACCAAGACAGATACGAGCAGTACTTC
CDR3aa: CASNQDRYEQYF

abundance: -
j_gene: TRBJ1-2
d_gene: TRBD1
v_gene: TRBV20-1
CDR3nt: TGCAGTGCTAGTTACCAGGGGGGAGGCTACACCTTC
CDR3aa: CSASYQGGGYTF

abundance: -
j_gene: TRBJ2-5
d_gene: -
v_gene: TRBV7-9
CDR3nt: TGTGCCAGCAGCTTAGACGGGAGCCAGTACTTC
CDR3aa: CASSLDGSQYF

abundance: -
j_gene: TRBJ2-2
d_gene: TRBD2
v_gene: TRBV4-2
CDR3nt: TGTGCCAGCAGCCACATGGGGACTAGCGGGGGGACCAGGGGCACCGGGGAGCTGTTTTTT
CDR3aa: CASSHMGTSGGTRGTGELFF